The rows below give T cell receptor beta chains drawn from one sample of a study of CD8 T cells in ankylosing spondylitis. MiXCR, run by TCRdb on the 5' RACE reads, gives a single entry per CDR3 protein. This table has about 750,000 distinct CDR3 sequences, roughly 19% appearing once. The specimen sequenced was blood, either unsorted or a sorted T cell fraction (not recorded which). Receptor source: a male donor with ankylosing spondylitis. CDR3s leave out the opening cysteine and the closing phenylalanine or tryptophan. Fields, in order: V gene, J gene, CDR3 protein.

V: TRBV20-1; J: TRBJ1-1; CDR3: SARDSGGGNTEAF
V: TRBV28; J: TRBJ2-5; CDR3: ASSFGQGARETQY
V: TRBV21-1; J: TRBJ2-5; CDR3: ASSKDEAKHQETQY
V: TRBV20-1; J: TRBJ1-5; CDR3: SARRIPGQGLPYSNQPQH
V: TRBV12-3/TRBV12-4; J: TRBJ2-4; CDR3: ASSAWGQGYSGIQY
V: TRBV5-1; J: TRBJ2-3; CDR3: ASSLVLFTDTQY
V: TRBV6-2/TRBV6-3; J: TRBJ1-6; CDR3: ASSWDRGRGSPLH
V: TRBV19; J: TRBJ2-1; CDR3: ASTSLAGYNEQF
V: TRBV10-3; J: TRBJ2-5; CDR3: AISRTGRETQY
V: TRBV24-1; J: TRBJ2-1; CDR3: ATSDSREGEQF
V: TRBV12-3/TRBV12-4; J: TRBJ2-1; CDR3: ASRLAGGISEQF
V: TRBV11-2; J: TRBJ2-7; CDR3: ASSPTFSSYEQY
V: TRBV4-1; J: TRBJ2-1; CDR3: ASSPGGSSYNEQF
V: TRBV20-1; J: TRBJ2-3; CDR3: SATLAGTSGSTDTQY
V: TRBV7-2; J: TRBJ1-1; CDR3: ASSFGGGLGYTEAF
V: TRBV20-1; J: TRBJ2-3; CDR3: SARDRQTSGRGDTQY
V: TRBV7-9; J: TRBJ1-2; CDR3: ASSGPNYGYT
V: TRBV18; J: TRBJ2-1; CDR3: ASSRTGVYNEQF
V: TRBV27; J: TRBJ2-1; CDR3: ASSLLHSEQF
V: TRBV24-1; J: TRBJ2-1; CDR3: ATSQSGSSYNEQF
V: TRBV7-9; J: TRBJ2-1; CDR3: ASSHRDNHNEQF
V: TRBV6-1; J: TRBJ1-6; CDR3: ASSPPSSGVNSPLH